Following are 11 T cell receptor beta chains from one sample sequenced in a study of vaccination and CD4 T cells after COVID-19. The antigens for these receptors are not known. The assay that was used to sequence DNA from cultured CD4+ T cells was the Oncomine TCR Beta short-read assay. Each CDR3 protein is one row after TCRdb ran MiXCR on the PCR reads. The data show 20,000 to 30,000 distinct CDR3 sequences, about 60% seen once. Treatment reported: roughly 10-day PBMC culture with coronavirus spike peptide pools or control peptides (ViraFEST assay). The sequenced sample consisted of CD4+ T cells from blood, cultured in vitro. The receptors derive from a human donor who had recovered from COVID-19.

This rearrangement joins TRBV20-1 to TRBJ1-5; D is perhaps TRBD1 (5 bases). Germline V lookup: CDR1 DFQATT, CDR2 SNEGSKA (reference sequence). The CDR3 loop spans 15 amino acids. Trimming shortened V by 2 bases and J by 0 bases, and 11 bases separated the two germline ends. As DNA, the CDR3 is TGCAGTGCTAGACGTAGACAGTATAGCAATCAGCCCCAGCATTTT. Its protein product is CSARRRQYSNQPQHF.

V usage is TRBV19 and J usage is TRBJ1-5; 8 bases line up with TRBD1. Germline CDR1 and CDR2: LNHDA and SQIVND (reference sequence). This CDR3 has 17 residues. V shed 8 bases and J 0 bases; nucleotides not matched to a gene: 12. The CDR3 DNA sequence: TGTGCCAGTGATCCCGGGACAGGAGACTATAGCAATCAGCCCCAGCATTTT. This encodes CASDPGTGDYSNQPQHF.

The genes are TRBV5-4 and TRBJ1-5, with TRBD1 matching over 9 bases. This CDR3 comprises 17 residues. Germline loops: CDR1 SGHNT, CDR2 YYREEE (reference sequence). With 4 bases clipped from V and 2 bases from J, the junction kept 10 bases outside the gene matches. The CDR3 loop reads CASSLGGTGGGNQPQHF. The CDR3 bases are TGTGCCAGCAGCCTGGGGGGTACAGGGGGCGGCAATCAGCCCCAGCATTTT.

In nucleotides, the CDR3 is TGTGCCAGCAGGGAGGGAGATACGCAGTATTTT. Its protein product is CASREGDTQYF. This chain connects TRBV2 to TRBJ2-3; D possibly corresponds to TRBD2 (6 bases). CDR3 length: 11 amino acids. V dropped 6 bases and J dropped 5 bases, with 6 bases sitting between them. Germline V gene data show CDR1 as SNHLY and CDR2 as FYNNEI. The full variable domain, completed using reference TRBV2 and TRBJ2-3, is EPEVTQTPSHQVTQMGQEVILRCVPISNHLYFYWYRQILGQKVEFLVSFYNNEISEKSEIFDDQFSVERPDGSNFTLKIRSTKLEDSAMYFCASREGDTQYFGPGTRLTVL.

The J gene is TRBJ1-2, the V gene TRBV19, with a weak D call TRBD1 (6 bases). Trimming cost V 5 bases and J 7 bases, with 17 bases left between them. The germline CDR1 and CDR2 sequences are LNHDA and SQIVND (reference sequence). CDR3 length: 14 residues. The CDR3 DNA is TGTGCCAGTAGTCCCACAGGGTTCTCTAGTGGCTACACCTTC. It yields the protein CASSPTGFSSGYTF.

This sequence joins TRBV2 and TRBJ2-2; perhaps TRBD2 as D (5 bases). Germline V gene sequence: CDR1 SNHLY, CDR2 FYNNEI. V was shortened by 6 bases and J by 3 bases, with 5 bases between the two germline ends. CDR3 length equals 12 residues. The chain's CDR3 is CASRRDTGELFF. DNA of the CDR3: TGTGCCAGCAGGAGGGACACCGGGGAGCTGTTTTTT.

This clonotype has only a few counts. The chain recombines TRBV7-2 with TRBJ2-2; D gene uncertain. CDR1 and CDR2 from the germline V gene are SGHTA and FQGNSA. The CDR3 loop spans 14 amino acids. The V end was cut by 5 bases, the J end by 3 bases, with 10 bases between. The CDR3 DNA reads TGTGCCAGCAGCCCCCCTGCTCACACCGGGGAGCTGTTTTTT. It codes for CASSPPAHTGELFF.

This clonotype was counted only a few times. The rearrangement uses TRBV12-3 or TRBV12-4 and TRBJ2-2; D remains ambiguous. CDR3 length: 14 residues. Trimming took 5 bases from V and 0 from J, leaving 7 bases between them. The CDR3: CASSTFTNTGELFF. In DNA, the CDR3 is TGTGCCAGCAGTACCTTTACGAACACCGGGGAGCTGTTTTTT.

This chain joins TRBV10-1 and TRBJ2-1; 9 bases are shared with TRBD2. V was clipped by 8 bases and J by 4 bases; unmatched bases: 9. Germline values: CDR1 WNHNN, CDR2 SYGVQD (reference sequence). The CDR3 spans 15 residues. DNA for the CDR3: TGCGCCAGCTCGCTTAGCGGGAGCCAATACAATGAGCAGTTCTTC. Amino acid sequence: CASSLSGSQYNEQFF.

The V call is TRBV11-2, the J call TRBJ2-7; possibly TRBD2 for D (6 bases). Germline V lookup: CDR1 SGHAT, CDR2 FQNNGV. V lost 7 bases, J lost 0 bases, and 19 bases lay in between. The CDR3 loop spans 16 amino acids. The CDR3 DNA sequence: TGTGCCAGCACACAAGGGAGGTCCCTTCTCTCCTACGAGCAGTACTTC. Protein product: CASTQGRSLLSYEQYF.

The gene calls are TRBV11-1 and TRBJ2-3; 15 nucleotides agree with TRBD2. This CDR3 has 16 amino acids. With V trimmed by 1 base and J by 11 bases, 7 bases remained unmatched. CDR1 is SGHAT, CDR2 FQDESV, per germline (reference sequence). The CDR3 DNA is TGTGCCAGCAGCTTAGGGGGGACTAGCGGGAGGCCAAGGCAGTATTTT. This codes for CASSLGGTSGRPRQYF.